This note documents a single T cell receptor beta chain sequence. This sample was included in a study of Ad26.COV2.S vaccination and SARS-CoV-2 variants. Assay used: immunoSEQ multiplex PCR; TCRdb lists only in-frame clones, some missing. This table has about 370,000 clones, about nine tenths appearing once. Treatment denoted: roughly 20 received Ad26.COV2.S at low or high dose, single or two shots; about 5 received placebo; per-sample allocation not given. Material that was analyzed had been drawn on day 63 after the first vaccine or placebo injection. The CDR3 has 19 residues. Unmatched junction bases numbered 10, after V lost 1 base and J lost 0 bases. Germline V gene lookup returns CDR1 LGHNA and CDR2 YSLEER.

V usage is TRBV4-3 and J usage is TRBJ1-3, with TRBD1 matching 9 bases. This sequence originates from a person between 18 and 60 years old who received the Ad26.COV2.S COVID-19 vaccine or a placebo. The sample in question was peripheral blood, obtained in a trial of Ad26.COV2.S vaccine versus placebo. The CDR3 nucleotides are TGCGCCAGCAGCCAAGGCTTCCGGGACAGGGTAATCTCTGGAAACACCATATATTTT. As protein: CASSQGFRDRVISGNTIYF.